This T cell receptor beta chain was sequenced during a study of blood T cell repertoires in COVID-19. Background on the study: Samples taken during acute and convalescent COVID-19 were collected in the United States, Italy and Spain. T cells, B-cell-depleted T cells, or PBMCs supplied cDNA or gDNA.

Original handling: Reference gene primer amplification gave nucleated cell count estimates. Repertoires were generated with immunoSEQ multiplex PCR, while TCRdb's copy carries only in-frame clones and drops some. The V and J calls and clone size are taken from that table; D and trimming were inferred from the DNA. This table holds around 150,000 clones, roughly 91% found once. Trimming left V 2 bases short and J 3 bases short, with 14 bases between. This CDR3 comprises 15 residues. Germline CDR1 and CDR2: KGHSH and LQKENI. The sequenced sample consisted of peripheral blood. The J gene is TRBJ2-7, the V gene TRBV18; D is unresolved. This TCR was recovered from a woman in her forties or fifties with acute or convalescent COVID-19. The CDR3 nucleotides are TGTGCCAGCTCACCAAATATTGGAACAGACTACGAGCAGTACTTC. This encodes CASSPNIGTDYEQYF.